The TCR beta chain described here comes from a study of T cells in Graves' hyperthyroidism and ophthalmopathy. Overall study results and limits: Stable hyperthyroidism and ophthalmopathy were separated using 13 V-J signatures. Before onset, by a median of approximately 6.2 months, the model predicted ophthalmopathy.

The source material, RNA transcripts, was used to amplify TCR beta CDR3 regions. When the TCR CDR3 underwent first-round RT-PCR, the HTBI primer set was used. TCRdb redid the calling of the multiplex PCR reads with MiXCR, one entry per CDR3 protein. The sample carries around 540,000 distinct CDR3 sequences, about 16% recorded once. This clonotype was detected only a few times. Its antigen is not identified. The PBMCs studied were ones that came from about 9.9 ml fresh peripheral blood. This sequence originates from a woman aged 25 to 45 with Graves' ophthalmopathy. The source material was blood.

CDR3 protein: CASSFSHSSAMDTDTQYF. As DNA, the CDR3 is TGTGCCAGCAGTTTCAGCCACTCGTCCGCTATGGACACAGATACGCAGTATTTT. The chain combines TRBV28 with TRBJ2-3; unclear D gene. Germline CDR1 MDHEN, CDR2 SYDVKM. There are 18 residues in the CDR3. The germline V and J ends were trimmed by 3 bases and 2 bases, with 21 bases remaining between them.